This T cell receptor (beta chain) was obtained from a study of shared clonotypes between healthy human individuals. The CDR3 runs to 14 residues. The ends lost 4 bases at V and 7 bases at J; junction bases unmatched: 8. Germline V gives CDR1 SGHRS, CDR2 YFSETQ. Sequencing was performed with immunoSEQ multiplex PCR; in TCRdb, only in-frame clones are kept and a portion is missing. Of around 2.1 million clones in the sample, roughly 91% were seen once. CD45RO-negative cells were positively selected for CCR7, leaving out terminally differentiated effector memory CD45RA+ cells. The study drew all its donors from Caucasian adults living in Nashville, Tennessee.

This clonotype originated in a young man in good health. Some clones in this sample may be carry-over from other donors' samples. The sequenced sample consisted of naive CD8+ T cells from PBMCs. The chain joins TRBV5-1 to TRBJ2-7; 10 positions agree with TRBD1. The CDR3 nucleotides are TGCGCCAGCAGCCCCGGGACAGGGGTCTCTGAGCAGTACTTC. Translation gives CASSPGTGVSEQYF. Filled out from reference TRBV5-1 and TRBJ2-7, the complete variable domain reads KAGVTQTPRYLIKTRGQQVTLSCSPISGHRSVSWYQQTPGQGLQFLFEYFSETQRNKGNFPGRFSGRQFSNSRSEMNVSTLELGDSALYLCASSPGTGVSEQYFGPGTRLTVT.